The present T cell receptor (beta chain) was sequenced within a study of T cell repertoires in cytomegalovirus infection. The overall study: Alongside well-studied HLA-B-restricted CMV epitopes, recently identified HLA-C-restricted CMV epitopes were also used. CMV infection plus the matching HLA type was flagged by public TCR beta signatures.

This clonotype was counted many times. The target antigen is unknown. TCRdb re-called the reads through MiXCR, storing one row per CDR3 protein. The table includes about half a million distinct CDR3 sequences, around a third detected once. This CDR3 comprises 17 residues. The germline V and J ends were trimmed by 3 bases and 10 bases, with 27 bases remaining between them. Germline V gene lookup returns CDR1 SGHTA and CDR2 FQGNSA. The study's findings and limits: It was HLA-C-restricted CMV-specific TCR beta clonotypes that dominated the response ex vivo.

V and J are TRBV7-2 and TRBJ2-5, with D possibly being TRBD1 or TRBD2 (5 bases each). The input for sequencing was cultured PBMCs, taken from culture after CMV antigen stimulation. The receptor's source is a human donor in good health (CMV status not recorded). Some clones in this sample may be carry-over from other donors' samples. CDR3 amino acids: CASSFPLWDVRGSSQYF. The CDR3 nucleotides are TGTGCCAGCAGCTTCCCCCTCTGGGACGTACGAGGTAGCAGCCAGTACTTC. Combining the CDR3 with reference TRBV7-2 and TRBJ2-5 gives the whole variable domain GAGVSQSPSNKVTEKGKDVELRCDPISGHTALYWYRQSLGQGLEFLIYFQGNSAPDKSGLPSDRFSAERTGGSVSTLTIQRTQQEDSAVYLCASSFPLWDVRGSSQYFGPGTRLLVL.